Presented here are 2 T cell receptor beta chains from one specimen sequenced in a study of blood T cell repertoires in COVID-19. Assay: immunoSEQ multiplex PCR; the TCRdb copy retains only in-frame clones and omits some. The sample records some 210,000 clones, about 90% being singletons. The sequencing input was peripheral blood. These TCRs come from a man aged 55 to 70 with COVID-19, enrolled during active disease.

The genes are TRBV5-1 and TRBJ2-7, with a tentative D call TRBD2 (5 bases). Trimming removed 5 bases at V and 0 bases at J, with 12 bases between. The V gene's germline CDR1 is SGHRS and CDR2 YFSETQ. The length of the CDR3 is 14 residues. The DNA of the CDR3 is TGCGCCAGCAGTCCAAGGACTGTCTCCTACGAGCAGTACTTC. This gives the protein CASSPRTVSYEQYF.

This rearrangement joins TRBV7-9 to TRBJ1-4; 8 nucleotides match TRBD1. CDR3 length equals 15 residues. V was pared by 3 bases and J by 4 bases, with 4 bases of the junction left unmatched. The germline V gene has CDR1 SEHNR and CDR2 FQNEAQ (reference sequence). This CDR3 is CASSFRQGFNEKLFF. The CDR3 bases are TGTGCCAGCAGCTTCCGACAGGGGTTTAATGAAAAACTGTTTTTT. Complete variable domain (other parts from reference TRBV7-9 and TRBJ1-4): DTGVSQNPRHKITKRGQNVTFRCDPISEHNRLYWYRQTLGQGPEFLTYFQNEAQLEKSRLLSDRFSAERPKGSFSTLEIQRTEQGDSAMYLCASSFRQGFNEKLFFGSGTQLSVL.